This TCR beta chain was documented in a study of cytomegalovirus exposure and HLA in healthy donors. Study observations and caveats: The study found most TCR sequences rare, yet found some public TCRs in many donors. The study recorded 150 to 200 TCR beta chains that were cytomegalovirus-associated.

Comments on this clone: Antigen: not known.

The data were produced by immunoSEQ multiplex PCR, yet TCRdb's version contains in-frame clones alone and is incomplete. The sample consists of around 250,000 clones, around 90% of them appearing once. The source is a woman under 30 in good health and CMV-seronegative. The sequencing sample was made of PBMCs.

DNA for the CDR3: TGCGCCAGCAGCCAAGTAGTACTTAATCAGCCCCAGCATTTT. Translated, it gives CASSQVVLNQPQHF. The J gene is TRBJ1-5, the V gene TRBV4-1, with D hard to call. V was trimmed by 1 base and J by 4 bases, leaving 8 bases between them. The germline V gene has CDR1 MGHRA and CDR2 YSYEKL. The CDR3 has 14 residues.